A selection of T cell receptor beta chains follows, all from one sample in a study of shared clonotypes between healthy human individuals. TCRdb keeps only in-frame clones here, not all; method: immunoSEQ multiplex PCR. Of fewer than 400,000 clones listed, over 65% were seen once; the top ten hold about 9.3%. Sequencing input: memory CD4+ T cells sorted from blood. The receptors here all came from a man in his thirties or forties in good health. Both conserved end residues are part of each CDR3. A D gene is named only where the DNA matches it firmly. The size field is filled for only some rows; it gives once, few, many or a size class.

V	J	size	D	DNA	CDR3
TRBV19	TRBJ1-5	NA	TRBD1	TGTGCCAGTAGTATTGATGGACAGGGGTCATGGTCCCAGCATTTT	CASSIDGQGSWSQHF
TRBV14	TRBJ2-3	NA	NA	TGTGCCAGCAGTGCCCGCCCCCCAGATACGCAGTATTTT	CASSARPPDTQYF
TRBV6-1	TRBJ2-2	once	NA	TGTGCCAGCAGTGTCAGATACACCGGGGAGCTGTTTTTT	CASSVRYTGELFF
TRBV2	TRBJ1-1	NA	NA	TGTGCCAGCAGTGACCAGGGAAACACTGAAGCTTTCTTT	CASSDQGNTEAFF
TRBV5-4	TRBJ2-7	NA	NA	TGTGCCAGCAGCCCCAAGGGGGGAGGGCCCCACGAGCAGTACTTC	CASSPKGGGPHEQYF
TRBV11-2	TRBJ2-7	NA	NA	TGTGCCAGCAGCAAGACTAGTAGTAGGTACGAGCAGTACTTC	CASSKTSSRYEQYF
TRBV25-1	TRBJ2-7	NA	NA	TGTGCCAGCAGTGACAATCGGGGCGGTTCCTACGAGCAGTACTTC	CASSDNRGGSYEQYF
TRBV7-2	TRBJ1-6	many	NA	TGTGCCAGCAGCTTTGGGGGCCAAACGTCACCCCTCCACTTT	CASSFGGQTSPLHF
TRBV10-2	TRBJ2-7	few	NA	TGCGCCAGCAGTAGGGAAGGCGAGCAGTACTTC	CASSREGEQYF
TRBV28	TRBJ2-3	NA	TRBD2	TGTGCCAGCAGTAAAGGAAGGCTAGCGGGAGTTATAGATACGCAGTATTTT	CASSKGRLAGVIDTQYF
TRBV7-9	TRBJ1-3	NA	TRBD1	TGTGCCAGCAGACAAAACCAGGGACAGGGACGCTCTGGAAACACCATATATTTT	CASRQNQGQGRSGNTIYF
TRBV29-1	TRBJ2-7	NA	TRBD1	TGCAGCGTTTTGACAGGGGTCTACGAGCAGTACTTC	CSVLTGVYEQYF
TRBV7-9	TRBJ2-1	NA	TRBD2	TGTGCCAGCAGCGTAGGGCTAGCGGGGAATCGAGATGAGCAGTTCTTC	CASSVGLAGNRDEQFF
TRBV6-1	TRBJ1-6	NA	NA	TGTGCCAGCGCAGTCGGCAATTCACCCCTCCACTTT	CASAVGNSPLHF
TRBV10-3	TRBJ2-1	NA	NA	TGTGCCATCAGTGGACAGGGAGGAGACAATGAGCAGTTCTTC	CAISGQGGDNEQFF
TRBV5-1	TRBJ1-3	NA	NA	TGCGCCAGCAGCTCCCCGATAGGGCCCTCTGGAAACACCATATATTTT	CASSSPIGPSGNTIYF
TRBV10-3	TRBJ2-4	NA	NA	TGTGCCATCAGTGAGATGGGAGGAAACATTCAGTACTTC	CAISEMGGNIQYF
TRBV5-8	TRBJ1-2	few	NA	TGTGCCAGCAGCTTGGCCGGGGGGCCGGCGGAAGGCTACACCTTC	CASSLAGGPAEGYTF
TRBV5-1	TRBJ2-2	NA	TRBD1	TGCGCCAGCAGCTTGGGTCAGGGGGTCACCGGGGAGCTGTTTTTT	CASSLGQGVTGELFF
TRBV10-3	TRBJ2-3	NA	TRBD2	TGTGCCATCAGTGAGTTAGGAGGGAGGGCCCCAGATACGCAGTATTTT	CAISELGGRAPDTQYF
TRBV5-1	TRBJ1-2	many	TRBD1	TGCGCCAGCAGCCCCGACCCCGGGACAGGGGCCGGCTACACCTTC	CASSPDPGTGAGYTF
TRBV7-9	TRBJ2-7	NA	NA	TGTGCCAGCAGCCCGAAGGGACTGGAGTTCGGTGAGCAGTACTTC	CASSPKGLEFGEQYF
TRBV5-1	TRBJ2-1	few	NA	TGCGCCAGCAGCTCGACCGGGCCGGAGCAGTTCTTC	CASSSTGPEQFF
TRBV10-2	TRBJ1-1	NA	NA	TGCGCCAGCAGTGGACGTGCAGTGGGGAACACTGAAGCTTTCTTT	CASSGRAVGNTEAFF
TRBV5-1	TRBJ1-2	NA	TRBD1	TGCGCCAGCAGAAGGGACAGTGACTATGGCTACACCTTC	CASRRDSDYGYTF
TRBV5-1	TRBJ2-1	NA	TRBD2	TGCGCCAGCAGTACACAGGACCCGGGGGGGGATGAGCAGTTCTTC	CASSTQDPGGDEQFF
TRBV5-4	TRBJ1-1	NA	NA	TGTGCCAGCAGCTTGAACAGTCTCAACACTGAAGCTTTCTTT	CASSLNSLNTEAFF
TRBV28	TRBJ1-4	NA	TRBD1	TGTGCCAGCAGTTTAGGGACAGTCCTTAATGAAAAACTGTTTTTT	CASSLGTVLNEKLFF
TRBV2	TRBJ2-1	NA	NA	TGTGCCAGCTTCCAGCGAACATACAATGAGCAGTTCTTC	CASFQRTYNEQFF
TRBV18	TRBJ2-5	NA	TRBD2	TGTGCCAGCTCACCACCTCCCTCTAGCGGGCAAGAGACCCAGTACTTC	CASSPPPSSGQETQYF
TRBV9	TRBJ2-7	NA	NA	TGTGCCAGCAGTGTTTTAGGGAGCTCCTACGAGCAGTACTTC	CASSVLGSSYEQYF
TRBV6-1	TRBJ2-7	once	NA	TGTGCCAGCAGTTTAGAGTCAGGGCTGGGCGAGCAGTACTTC	CASSLESGLGEQYF
TRBV9	TRBJ1-3	many	TRBD1	TGTGCCAGCAGCGTAGATCCCGGGACAGGGGTTAGAAACACCATATATTTT	CASSVDPGTGVRNTIYF
TRBV25-1	TRBJ1-4	NA	TRBD1	TGTGCCAGCAGTGACGGACAGGGGGCGCCGTCTAATGAAAAACTGTTTTTT	CASSDGQGAPSNEKLFF
TRBV5-1	TRBJ2-5	NA	NA	TGCGCCAGCAGCTTGCAAGGGGCTGAGACCCAGTACTTC	CASSLQGAETQYF
TRBV18	TRBJ2-1	many	TRBD2	TGTGCCAGCTCACCATACACTAGCGCCTACAATGAGCAGTTCTTC	CASSPYTSAYNEQFF
TRBV11-2	TRBJ1-5	once	NA	TGTGCCAGCAGCTTAGGTTTGCTTAGCAATCAGCCCCAGCATTTT	CASSLGLLSNQPQHF
TRBV7-2	TRBJ1-5	NA	NA	TGTGCCAGCCTATCGAGGGCGCCCAGGGAGGGCAATCAGCCCCAGCATTTT	CASLSRAPREGNQPQHF
TRBV5-4	TRBJ2-7	NA	TRBD1	TGTGCCAGCAGCTTGGCTCAGGGGGCGAGGTACGAGCAGTACTTC	CASSLAQGARYEQYF
TRBV7-2	TRBJ1-6	NA	NA	TGTGCCAGCAGCCCCCAAGGGGGAGGGACATCCTCACCCCTCCACTTT	CASSPQGGGTSSPLHF
TRBV11-3	TRBJ2-3	NA	NA	TGTGCCAGCAGCTTAGACGGGAACACAGATACGCAGTATTTT	CASSLDGNTDTQYF
TRBV5-6	TRBJ2-1	NA	NA	TGTGCCAGCAGCCGGATCGAGGCCGTCGAGCAGTTCTTC	CASSRIEAVEQFF
TRBV9	TRBJ1-2	NA	TRBD1	TGTGCCAGCAGCGTAGGGACAGGCGAGACCTATGGCTACACCTTC	CASSVGTGETYGYTF
TRBV28	TRBJ1-1	NA	TRBD1	TGTGCCAGCAGTACCCCCGGGACAGAGAGGAACACTGAAGCTTTCTTT	CASSTPGTERNTEAFF
TRBV5-1	TRBJ1-1	NA	NA	TGCGCCAGCAGCTTGGGTACAGGGAGGACTGAAGCTTTCTTT	CASSLGTGRTEAFF